The present entry profiles one T cell receptor (beta chain) with its context. Antigen specificity is unknown. This sample is part of a study of cytomegalovirus exposure and HLA in healthy donors. Study findings and constraints: Many donors carried some public TCRs, although rarity characterized most TCR sequences. Researchers catalogued 160 or so TCR beta chains as cytomegalovirus-associated.

A multiplex PCR was run with 60 Vbeta primers and 13 Jbeta primers. Study processing details: Later reanalysis found 80 million or so unique TCR beta chains, around 11 million of them shared. Assay used: immunoSEQ multiplex PCR; TCRdb lists only in-frame clones, some missing. For V, J and clone size, that table is used; D and trimming come from the DNA. The sample shows 110,000 to 150,000 clones, roughly 80% of them seen only once. From germline, CDR1 is MNHNY and CDR2 SVGAGI (reference sequence). The CDR3 is 15 residues long. Trimming cost V 5 bases and J 2 bases, with 13 bases left between them. This chain uses TRBV6-6 with TRBJ2-4; possibly TRBD1 for D (6 bases). The sequenced sample consisted of PBMCs. This clonotype originated in a female donor in good health and CMV-seronegative. The CDR3 reads CASSPFQGSKNIQYF. The CDR3 DNA sequence: TGTGCCAGCAGTCCCTTTCAGGGGTCCAAAAACATTCAGTACTTC.